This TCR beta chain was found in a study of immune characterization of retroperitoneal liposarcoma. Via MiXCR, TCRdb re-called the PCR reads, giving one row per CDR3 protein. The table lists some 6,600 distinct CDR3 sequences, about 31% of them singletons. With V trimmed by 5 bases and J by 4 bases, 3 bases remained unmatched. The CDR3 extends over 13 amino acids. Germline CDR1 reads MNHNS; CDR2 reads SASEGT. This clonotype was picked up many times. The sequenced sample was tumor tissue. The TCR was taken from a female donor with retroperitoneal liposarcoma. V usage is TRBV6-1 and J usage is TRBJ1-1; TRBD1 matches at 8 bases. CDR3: CASSTTGGTEAFF. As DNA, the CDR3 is TGTGCCAGCAGTACAACAGGGGGCACTGAAGCTTTCTTT.